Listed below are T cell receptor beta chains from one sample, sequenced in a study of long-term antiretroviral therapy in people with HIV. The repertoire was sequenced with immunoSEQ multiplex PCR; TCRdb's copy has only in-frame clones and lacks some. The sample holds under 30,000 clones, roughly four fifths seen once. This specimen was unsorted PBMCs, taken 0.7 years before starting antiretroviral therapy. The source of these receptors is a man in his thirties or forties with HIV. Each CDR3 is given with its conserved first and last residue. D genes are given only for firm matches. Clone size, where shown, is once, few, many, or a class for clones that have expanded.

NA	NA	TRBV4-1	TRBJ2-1	TGCGCCAGCAGTCTCAGGGGAGGGGCGAGCTCCTACAATGAGCAGTTCTTC	CASSLRGGASSYNEQFF
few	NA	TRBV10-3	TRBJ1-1	TGTGCCATCAGTGATACAGGAGTTTCTGAAGCTTTCTTT	CAISDTGVSEAFF
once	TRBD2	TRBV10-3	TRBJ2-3	TGTGCCATCAGTGACCGACTAGCGGGAGGGCCATTAGATACGCAGTATTTT	CAISDRLAGGPLDTQYF
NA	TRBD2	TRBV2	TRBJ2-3	TGTGCCAGCACGACTAGCCTAGTCACAGATACGCAGTATTTT	CASTTSLVTDTQYF
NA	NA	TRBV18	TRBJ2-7	TGTGCCAGCTCAGTTAGGGAAGACCACGAGCAGTACTTC	CASSVREDHEQYF
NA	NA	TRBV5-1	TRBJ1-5	TGCGCCAGCAGCCCCTCGGACCCTTGGGGCAATCAGCCCCAGCATTTT	CASSPSDPWGNQPQHF
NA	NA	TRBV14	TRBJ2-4	TGTGCCAGCAGCCAACCAGGGGTAATAGCCAAAAACATTCAGTACTTC	CASSQPGVIAKNIQYF
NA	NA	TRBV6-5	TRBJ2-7	TGTGCCAGCAGTAGGGCCCCCGGGGGAGCCTACGAGCAGTACTTC	CASSRAPGGAYEQYF
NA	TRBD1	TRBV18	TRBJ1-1	TGTGCCAGCTCACCCGGGACAGGGAGGGTGAACACTGAAGCTTTCTTT	CASSPGTGRVNTEAFF
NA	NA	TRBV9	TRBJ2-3	TGTGCCAGCAGCGTAGGGTTAAGCACAGATACGCAGTATTTT	CASSVGLSTDTQYF
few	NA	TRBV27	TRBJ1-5	TGTGCCAGCAGTCCCTCGAGGGGAGCGGGGGGAGGCAATCAGCCCCAGCATTTT	CASSPSRGAGGGNQPQHF
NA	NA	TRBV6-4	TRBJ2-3	TGTGCCAGCAGTGACGGGACCACAGATACGCAGTATTTT	CASSDGTTDTQYF
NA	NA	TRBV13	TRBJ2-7	TGTGCCAGCAGCCCATCGAGGGTCCACGAGCAGTACTTC	CASSPSRVHEQYF
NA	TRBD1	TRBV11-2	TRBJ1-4	TGTGCCAGCAGCTTAGGAGACAGGGATAGTGAAAAACTGTTTTTT	CASSLGDRDSEKLFF
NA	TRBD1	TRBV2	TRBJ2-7	TGTGCCAGCACCGGACAGGCCTTCGCCTACGAGCAGTACTTC	CASTGQAFAYEQYF
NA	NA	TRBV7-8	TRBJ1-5	TGTGCCAGCAGCTTTACAGGGAGGGGCAATCAGCCCCAGCATTTT	CASSFTGRGNQPQHF
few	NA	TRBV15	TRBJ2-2	TGTGCCACCAGCAGACCAAGCACCCTGGGGAACACCGGGGAGCTGTTTTTT	CATSRPSTLGNTGELFF
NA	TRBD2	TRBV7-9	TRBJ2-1	TGTGCCAGCAGCCCGTGGACTAGCGGGAGGGTCGTCTACAATGAGCAGTTCTTC	CASSPWTSGRVVYNEQFF
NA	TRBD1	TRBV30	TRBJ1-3	TGTGCCTGGAGTGGACAGGGGGCCTTTGGAAACACCATATATTTT	CAWSGQGAFGNTIYF
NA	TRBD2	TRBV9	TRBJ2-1	TGTGCCAGCAACCTAGCGGGAGGCCGCAATGAGCAGTTCTTC	CASNLAGGRNEQFF
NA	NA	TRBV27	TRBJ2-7	TGTGCCAGCAGTGCACCGGGGGGCAGGGGCTCCTACGAGCAGTACTTC	CASSAPGGRGSYEQYF
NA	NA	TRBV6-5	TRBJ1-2	TGTGCCACTTCGCCAGGGGAGGGCTACACCTTC	CATSPGEGYTF
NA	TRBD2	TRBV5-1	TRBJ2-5	TGCGCCAGCAGCTTGCGGGGACTAGCGCAAGAGACCCAGTACTTC	CASSLRGLAQETQYF
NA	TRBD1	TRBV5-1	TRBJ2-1	TGCGCCAGCAGCTACAGGGGGGACGATGAGCAGTTCTTC	CASSYRGDDEQFF
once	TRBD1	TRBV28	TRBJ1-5	TGTGCCAGCAGCCCCGGGGACAGGGGTTTTGGGCCCCAGCATTTT	CASSPGDRGFGPQHF
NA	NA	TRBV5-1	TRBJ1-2	TGCGCCAGCAGCCTGGAGGACTTGGGTTATGGCTACACCTTC	CASSLEDLGYGYTF
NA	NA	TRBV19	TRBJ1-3	TGTGCCAGTAGTACGACAGCCTTCTCTGGAAACACCATATATTTT	CASSTTAFSGNTIYF
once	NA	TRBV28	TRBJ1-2	TGTGCCAGCAGTTTGCAGGGCAACTATGGCTACACCTTC	CASSLQGNYGYTF
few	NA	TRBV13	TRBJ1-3	TGTGCCAGCAGCTTGAGGTCGGGACGGTACTCTGGAAACACCATATATTTT	CASSLRSGRYSGNTIYF
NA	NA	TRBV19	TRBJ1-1	TGTGCCAGTAGTTTTTTGGGCACTGAAGCTTTCTTT	CASSFLGTEAFF
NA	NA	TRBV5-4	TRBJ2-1	TGTGCCAGCAGCCGAACCAACAATGAGCAGTTCTTC	CASSRTNNEQFF
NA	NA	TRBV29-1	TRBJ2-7	TGCAGCGTGTCTACGCACACGGCATCCTACGAGCAGTACTTC	CSVSTHTASYEQYF
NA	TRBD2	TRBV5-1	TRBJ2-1	TGCGCCAGCAGCAGTACTAGCGGATACAATGAGCAGTTCTTC	CASSSTSGYNEQFF
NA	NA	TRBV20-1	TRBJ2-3	TGCAGTGTTTCGGAGGGAGATACGCAGTATTTT	CSVSEGDTQYF
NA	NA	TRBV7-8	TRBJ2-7	TGTGCCAGCAGCACACAGGGAACCGAGCAGTACTTC	CASSTQGTEQYF
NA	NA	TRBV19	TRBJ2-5	TGTGCCAGTCGACTGGGAGAGACCCAGTACTTC	CASRLGETQYF
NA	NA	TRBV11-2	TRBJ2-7	TGTGCCAGCAGCCCACCGGGGGCAGGGGGCTACGAGCAGTACTTC	CASSPPGAGGYEQYF
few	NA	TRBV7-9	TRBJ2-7	TGTGCCAGCAGCTTATCACCCTACGAGCAGTACTTC	CASSLSPYEQYF
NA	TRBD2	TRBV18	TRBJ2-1	TGTGCCAGCTCACCCCCGACTAGCGGGAGGGCCACGAGTCAGTTCTTC	CASSPPTSGRATSQFF
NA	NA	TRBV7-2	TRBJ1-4	TGTGCCAGCAGCTTTAAGTGGACTGCAACTAATGAAAAACTGTTTTTT	CASSFKWTATNEKLFF
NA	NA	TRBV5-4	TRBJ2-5	TGTGCCAGCAGCCCCGCAGGCCCTCAAGAGACCCAGTACTTC	CASSPAGPQETQYF
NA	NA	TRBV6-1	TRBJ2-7	TGTGCCAGCAGTAGGACAGAGACGGCCTACGAGCAGTACTTC	CASSRTETAYEQYF
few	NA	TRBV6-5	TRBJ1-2	TGTGCCAGCAGTTCGGACCTCGTTGGATATGGCTACACCTTC	CASSSDLVGYGYTF
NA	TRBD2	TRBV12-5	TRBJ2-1	TGTGCTAGTGGTCTCCAGACTAGCGGGGTAAATGAGCAGTTCTTC	CASGLQTSGVNEQFF
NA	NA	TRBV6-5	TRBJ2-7	TGTGCCAGCATGAAGAGCTCCTACGAGCAGTACTTC	CASMKSSYEQYF
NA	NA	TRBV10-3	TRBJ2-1	TGTGCCATCAGTGAGTCACGACTAAGCTCCTACAATGAGCAGTTCTTC	CAISESRLSSYNEQFF
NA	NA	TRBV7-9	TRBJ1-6	TGTGCCAGCAGCTCCGATCAGGGGAAGTTCTCACCCCTCCACTTT	CASSSDQGKFSPLHF